The 10 T cell receptor beta chains presented below share a single source sample, sequenced in a study of blood T cell repertoires in COVID-19. Assay: immunoSEQ multiplex PCR; the TCRdb copy retains only in-frame clones and omits some. Altogether under 200,000 clones are present, roughly three quarters being singletons, with the ten largest covering roughly 5.6%. What was sequenced was peripheral blood. These receptors originate from a woman in her 40s with COVID-19, enrolled during active disease.

This chain joins TRBV6-6 and TRBJ2-5; D perhaps matches TRBD1 (6 bases). Trimming removed 2 bases at V and 2 bases at J, with 15 bases between. The CDR3 is made up of 16 amino acids. The V gene's germline CDR1 is MNHNY and CDR2 SVGAGI (reference sequence). The CDR3 DNA sequence: TGTGCCAGCAGTTACCCCCAGGGGAGAGGGCAAGAGACCCAGTACTTC. This sequence encodes CASSYPQGRGQETQYF.

V is TRBV19 and J is TRBJ2-7; maybe TRBD1 (5 bases). Germline CDR1 and CDR2: LNHDA and SQIVND (reference sequence). The length of the CDR3 is 14 residues. V was cut by 5 bases and J by 2 bases, with 13 bases left in between. CDR3: CASSPMDTTYEQYF. The CDR3 region has the DNA TGTGCCAGTAGTCCCATGGACACTACCTACGAGCAGTACTTC.

The chain joins TRBV27 to TRBJ2-1; 9 bases are shared with TRBD2. The CDR3 totals 14 residues. Per the germline V gene, CDR1 is MNHEY and CDR2 is SMNVEV (reference sequence). V dropped 4 bases and J dropped 8; count of bases not matched to a gene: 6. The CDR3 DNA is TGTGCCAGCAGTTGGCGGGAGGGCCACGATGAGCAGTTCTTC. This gives the protein CASSWREGHDEQFF.

This clone turned up a few times. The chain combines TRBV3-1 (or the pseudogene TRBV3-2) with TRBJ1-2, with no clear D. V dropped 0 bases and J dropped 3 bases, with 11 bases sitting between them. CDR1 is LGHDT, CDR2 YNNKEL, per germline (reference sequence). This CDR3 spans 15 amino acids. This CDR3 is CASSQDLQAYYGYTF. Here the CDR3 DNA reads TGTGCCAGCAGCCAAGATCTTCAGGCCTACTATGGCTACACCTTC.

Written as DNA, the CDR3 is TGTGCCAGCAGTGAAGGGGCTCGACAGGGTTCGGGATCACCCCTCCACTTT. This sequence encodes CASSEGARQGSGSPLHF. The J gene is TRBJ1-6, the V gene TRBV6-1; 7 nucleotides agree with TRBD1. This CDR3 region has 17 residues. Germline V gives CDR1 MNHNS, CDR2 SASEGT. With V trimmed by 1 base and J by 10 bases, 13 bases remained unmatched.

The CDR3 nucleotides are TGTGCCAGCAGCCCTGACAGGGGAAAAGAAAAACTGTTTTTT. Its translation: CASSPDRGKEKLFF. The V call is TRBV9, the J call TRBJ1-4, with 8 positions matching TRBD1. The V gene's germline CDR1 is SGDLS and CDR2 YYNGEE. The trim removed 4 bases at V and 8 bases at J, leaving 7 bases unmatched. CDR3 length equals 14 residues.

This clone is a singleton in its sample. The chain has TRBV6-5 and TRBJ2-1; 9 bases align to TRBD2. The CDR3 has 15 residues. Losses at the gene ends were 8 bases for V and 5 bases for J; bases not matched to a gene: 10. Per germline, CDR1 MNHEY and CDR2 SVGAGI. This CDR3 reads CASGPTSGQNNEQFF. The DNA for the CDR3 is TGTGCCAGCGGCCCCACTAGCGGGCAAAACAATGAGCAGTTCTTC.

The chain employs TRBV6-5 and TRBJ2-7; no firm D call. The V end was cut by 4 bases, the J end by 2 bases, with 9 bases between. Germline-derived CDR1 and CDR2 are MNHEY and SVGAGI. CDR3 length: 13 residues. The CDR3 DNA reads as TGTGCCAGCAGTTCCCCGGTTACCTACGAGCAGTACTTC. It yields the protein CASSSPVTYEQYF.

The chain recombines TRBV7-6 with TRBJ1-5, with no clear D. Trimming pared 5 bases from V and 2 bases from J, leaving 7 bases between. Germline CDR1 reads SGHVS; CDR2 reads FNYEAQ. The CDR3 covers 13 residues. CDR3 bases: TGTGCCAGCAGCCAACAACGCAATCAGCCCCAGCATTTT. Amino acids: CASSQQRNQPQHF.

V usage is TRBV23-1 and J usage is TRBJ2-1; 11 positions match TRBD2. TRBV23-1 is identified as an open reading frame with a role that is uncertain. The CDR3 consists of 19 residues. V shed 2 bases and J 6 bases; nucleotides not matched to a gene: 15. CDR3 in amino acids: CASSQPKKLTSGRGNEQFF. The DNA for the CDR3 is TGCGCCAGCAGTCAACCGAAAAAACTAACTAGCGGGAGAGGCAATGAGCAGTTCTTC.